Reported below is one T cell receptor (beta chain). V was pared by 10 bases and J by 0 bases, with 20 bases between. Germline assignment: CDR1 MGHDK and CDR2 SYGVNS. This CDR3 has 16 residues. These data are taken from a study of shared clonotypes between healthy human individuals. Study at large: Per-donor plates numbered three CD4 naive, three CD4 memory, two CD8 naive and one CD8 memory.

Investigators divided CD4+ cells into CD45RA+ naive and CD45RA-negative memory subsets. Authors' analysis steps: ImmunoSEQ only sent back junction sequences with no quality scores, so filtering was done differently. Some clones are missing from TCRdb's copy, which holds only in-frame ones; the method was immunoSEQ multiplex PCR. Clone size and the V and J calls come from that table; the DNA yielded D and trimming. The sample consists of 1,400,000 or so clones, less than 99% of them appearing once. The chain couples TRBV25-1 to TRBJ2-3, with D perhaps matching TRBD2 (6 bases). The origin of this receptor is a man aged 25 to 40 in good health. The sequencing input was naive CD4+ T cells sorted from blood. Subset specified: CD45RA+ positively selected. CDR3 DNA: TGTGCCACTACGCCGCCTCCAGGGACTAGCACAGATACGCAGTATTTT. It translates to CATTPPPGTSTDTQYF.